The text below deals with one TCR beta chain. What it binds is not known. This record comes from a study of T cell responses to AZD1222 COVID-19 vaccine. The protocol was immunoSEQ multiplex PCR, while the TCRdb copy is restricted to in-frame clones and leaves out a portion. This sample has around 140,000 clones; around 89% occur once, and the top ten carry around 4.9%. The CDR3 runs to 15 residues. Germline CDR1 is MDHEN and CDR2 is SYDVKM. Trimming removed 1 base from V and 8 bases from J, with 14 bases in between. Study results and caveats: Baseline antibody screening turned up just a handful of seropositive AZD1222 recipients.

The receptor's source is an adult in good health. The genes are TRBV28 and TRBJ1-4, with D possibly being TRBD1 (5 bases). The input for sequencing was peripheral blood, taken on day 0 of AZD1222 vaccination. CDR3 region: CASSLSPPGREKLFF. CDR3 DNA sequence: TGTGCCAGCAGTTTATCCCCGCCAGGGAGGGAAAAACTGTTTTTT. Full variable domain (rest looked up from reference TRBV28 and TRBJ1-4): DVKVTQSSRYLVKRTGEKVFLECVQDMDHENMFWYRQDPGLGLRLIYFSYDVKMKEKGDIPEGYSVSREKKERFSLILESASTNQTSMYLCASSLSPPGREKLFFGSGTQLSVL.